This note documents a single T cell receptor beta chain sequence. Some clones are missing from TCRdb's copy, which holds only in-frame ones; the method was immunoSEQ multiplex PCR. The sample contains roughly 40,000 clones, around nine tenths of which appear only once. The sample comes from a study of T cell changes during pregnancy in multiple sclerosis. Trimming pared 5 bases from V and 1 base from J, leaving 11 bases between. From germline, CDR1 is SGHTA and CDR2 FQGNSA. The CDR3 has 14 amino acids. The receptor was derived from a female donor in good health, enrolled as a control in a pregnancy study. Sequences were derived from CD4+ T cells from peripheral blood mononuclear cells, sampled in the first trimester of pregnancy. V is TRBV7-2 and J is TRBJ1-1; D gene unclear. CDR3 residues: CASSLEWANTEAFF. For the CDR3, the DNA is TGTGCCAGCAGCCTTGAGTGGGCGAACACTGAAGCTTTCTTT.